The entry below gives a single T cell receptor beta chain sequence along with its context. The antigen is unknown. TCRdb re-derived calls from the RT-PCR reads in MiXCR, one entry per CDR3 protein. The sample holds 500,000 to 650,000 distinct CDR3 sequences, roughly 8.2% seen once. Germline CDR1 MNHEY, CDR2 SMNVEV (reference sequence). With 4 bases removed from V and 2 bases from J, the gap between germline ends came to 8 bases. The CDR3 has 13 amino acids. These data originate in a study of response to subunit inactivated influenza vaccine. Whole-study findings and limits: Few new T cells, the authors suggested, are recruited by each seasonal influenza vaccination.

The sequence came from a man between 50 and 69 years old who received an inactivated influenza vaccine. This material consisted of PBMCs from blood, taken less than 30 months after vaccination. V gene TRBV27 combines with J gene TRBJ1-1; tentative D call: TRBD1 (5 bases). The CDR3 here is CASSWDLNTEAFF. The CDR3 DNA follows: TGTGCCAGCAGTTGGGACTTAAACACTGAAGCTTTCTTT.